This entry lists 29 T cell receptor beta chains sequenced from one sample in a study of PD-1 blockade in classical Hodgkin lymphoma. The assay was immunoSEQ multiplex PCR, and TCRdb's table has in-frame clones only and misses some. The sample contains tens of thousands of clones, under 75% of which appear only once. Every patient was affected by relapse after autologous stem cell transplantation, while exposure to brentuximab vedotin was not uniform. This material consisted of peripheral blood mononuclear cells (PBMCs), taken before the second cycle of nivolumab. These receptors came from a human donor with classical Hodgkin lymphoma.

The chain uses TRBV21-1 and TRBJ1-5. TRBV21-1 is an annotated pseudogene. The length of the CDR3 is 16 residues. The CDR3 nucleotides are TGTGCCAGCGAGGGACCCTGGAGGGGGATTGATCAGCCCCAGCATTTT. The encoded protein is CASEGPWRGIDQPQHF.

The sample holds a few counts of this clone. The chain uses TRBV7-9 and TRBJ1-2; TRBD1 matches at 7 bases. Germline V gives CDR1 SEHNR, CDR2 FQNEAQ (reference sequence). The length of the CDR3 is 14 residues. The V segment lost 3 bases and the J segment 4 bases; nucleotides outside the gene matches: 5. The CDR3 sequence: CASSLSTGTYGYTF. The CDR3 DNA reads as TGTGCCAGCAGCTTGTCGACAGGGACCTATGGCTACACCTTC.

The gene calls are TRBV7-9 and TRBJ2-2; possible D gene TRBD1, 5 bases. CDR3 size: 15 residues. Germline CDR1 is SEHNR and CDR2 is FQNEAQ (reference sequence). Trimming took 6 bases from V and 2 from J, leaving 13 bases between them. CDR3 amino acids: CASSSGLTNTGELFF. The CDR3 coding sequence is TGTGCCAGCAGTTCAGGGTTAACTAACACCGGGGAGCTGTTTTTT.

This sequence joins TRBV5-5 and TRBJ1-5; D not resolved. The V end was cut by 4 bases, the J end by 4 bases, with 9 bases between. Per the germline V gene, CDR1 is SGHKS and CDR2 is YYEKEE (reference sequence). The CDR3 loop spans 13 amino acids. DNA for the CDR3: TGTGCCAGCAGCCTTGCTGCGAATCAGCCCCAGCATTTT. This translates into CASSLAANQPQHF.

This chain uses TRBV13 with TRBJ2-5; 9 positions agree with TRBD2. V lost 2 bases to trimming and J lost 3 bases; unmatched junction nucleotides: 7. The CDR3 is made up of 16 amino acids. From germline, CDR1 is PRHDT and CDR2 FYEKMQ (reference sequence). In DNA, the CDR3 is TGTGCCAGCAGCTTAAGGACTAGCGATACTAAAGAGACCCAGTACTTC. As protein: CASSLRTSDTKETQYF. The full variable domain, completed using reference TRBV13 and TRBJ2-5, is AAGVIQSPRHLIKEKRETATLKCYPIPRHDTVYWYQQGPGQDPQFLISFYEKMQSDKGSIPDRFSAQQFSDYHSELNMSSLELGDSALYFCASSLRTSDTKETQYFGPGTRLLVL.

The rearrangement uses TRBV27 and TRBJ2-1, with 15 bases matching TRBD2. V gave up 6 bases and J gave up 9 bases; unmatched junction bases: 3. Germline V gene data show CDR1 as MNHEY and CDR2 as SMNVEV (reference sequence). The CDR3 length is 14 residues. Here the CDR3 DNA reads TGTGCCAGCAGCTGGGGACTAGCGGGGGGTGAGCAGTTCTTC. Amino acids: CASSWGLAGGEQFF.

The gene calls are TRBV6-5 and TRBJ1-5, with D unclear. This CDR3 spans 15 amino acids. The V end lost 5 bases, the J end lost 5 bases, and 16 bases lay between the germline ends. CDR1 and CDR2 (germline): MNHEY, SVGAGI. This chain's CDR3 is CASSRAPGGDQPQHF. CDR3 nucleotide sequence: TGTGCCAGCAGTCGCGCACCAGGCGGGGATCAGCCCCAGCATTTT.

This clone was picked up a small number of times. The chain uses TRBV6-1 and TRBJ2-1, with TRBD1 matching 9 bases. J was trimmed by 7 bases and V by 2 bases; bases with no gene match: 12. Germline V gives CDR1 MNHNS, CDR2 SASEGT. The CDR3 consists of 17 residues. This CDR3 is CASSERLWGQGENEQFF. DNA for the CDR3: TGTGCCAGCAGTGAAAGGCTTTGGGGACAGGGTGAGAATGAGCAGTTCTTC.

The chain couples TRBV19 to TRBJ2-7; the D is unclear. This CDR3 contains 13 residues. V was trimmed by 0 bases and J by 3 bases, leaving 6 bases between them. The germline V gene has CDR1 LNHDA and CDR2 SQIVND (reference sequence). The CDR3 loop reads CASSIDSYYEQYF. The CDR3 DNA follows: TGTGCCAGTAGTATAGACTCGTACTACGAGCAGTACTTC.

The chain couples TRBV6-6 to TRBJ1-6; 7 bases agree with TRBD1. Trimming took 4 bases from V and 0 from J; bases not matched to a gene: 3. Germline V gives CDR1 MNHNY, CDR2 SVGAGI (reference sequence). CDR3 length: 16 residues. The CDR3 loop is CASSSQGSSYNSPLHF. CDR3 bases: TGTGCCAGCAGTTCACAGGGGAGCTCCTATAATTCACCCCTCCACTTT.

This clone was detected many times. The gene calls are TRBV5-6 and TRBJ1-5; D call uncertain. The length of the CDR3 is 15 residues. Germline CDR1 and CDR2: SGHDT and YYEEEE. Deletions cut 5 bases from V and 3 bases from J, with 15 bases between. The CDR3 protein is CASSTTGRDNQPQHF. CDR3 coding DNA: TGTGCCAGCAGTACTACCGGGAGGGACAATCAGCCCCAGCATTTT.

About this clone: Sequence at one end of the junction differs from germline and may be a read error. This chain links TRBV5-3 with TRBJ1-2, with D unclear. TRBV5-3 is an ORF, with its function uncertain. CDR3 length: 14 residues. As DNA, the CDR3 is TGTGCCAGCAGCTTGGCCAGGCCCGTCTATGGCTACACCTTC. It encodes CASSLARPVYGYTF.

V and J are TRBV5-1 and TRBJ2-1; TRBD1 is a possible D gene (6 bases). The ends were cut back, 0 bases at V and 2 bases at J, with 6 bases in the middle. The CDR3 loop spans 14 amino acids. Germline V lookup: CDR1 SGHRS, CDR2 YFSETQ. CDR3 sequence reads: CASSLGQAYNEQFF. The CDR3 DNA is TGCGCCAGCAGCTTGGGACAGGCCTACAATGAGCAGTTCTTC.

This sequence joins TRBV16 and TRBJ1-5; D call uncertain. The CDR3 is made up of 16 amino acids. Trimming left V 5 bases short and J 2 bases short, with 16 bases between. Looked up from germline, CDR1 is KGHSY and CDR2 is FQNENV. Here the CDR3 DNA reads TGTGCCAGCAGCTGGGGTGGGCTTCGGGGCAATCAGCCCCAGCATTTT. It codes for CASSWGGLRGNQPQHF.

The chain is built from TRBV7-2 and TRBJ2-7; D is uncertain. V lost 1 base and J lost 2, with 12 bases in between. Looked up from germline, CDR1 is SGHTA and CDR2 is FQGNSA. The CDR3 spans 15 residues. Written as DNA, the CDR3 is TGTGCCAGCAGCTTAGGTCTCCGGGTGACCTACGAGCAGTACTTC. Its translation: CASSLGLRVTYEQYF. Drawing the rest from reference TRBV7-2 and TRBJ2-7, the complete variable domain is GAGVSQSPSNKVTEKGKDVELRCDPISGHTALYWYRQSLGQGLEFLIYFQGNSAPDKSGLPSDRFSAERTGGSVSTLTIQRTQQEDSAVYLCASSLGLRVTYEQYFGPGTRLTVT.

The V call is TRBV7-6, the J call TRBJ2-7, with 12 positions matching TRBD2. Germline CDR1 is SGHVS and CDR2 is FNYEAQ. The CDR3 sequence is 15 residues long. The V gene end was trimmed by 5 bases and the J gene end by 0 bases; junction bases not matched to a gene: 2. This CDR3 is CASSQTSGGSYEQYV. In nucleotides, the CDR3 is TGTGCCAGCAGCCAGACTAGCGGGGGCTCCTACGAGCAGTACGTC.

This clone was detected only a few times. V usage is TRBV28 and J usage is TRBJ2-1; 7 nucleotides match TRBD2. This CDR3 comprises 16 residues. Germline CDR1 is MDHEN and CDR2 is SYDVKM. The V segment lost 3 bases and the J segment 6 bases; nucleotides outside the gene matches: 11. The CDR3 is CASSFSGPGAGNEQFF. The CDR3 DNA sequence: TGTGCCAGCAGTTTTAGCGGGCCCGGGGCTGGCAATGAGCAGTTCTTC.

V and J are TRBV7-9 and TRBJ1-1, with no clear D. In germline, CDR1 is SEHNR, CDR2 FQNEAQ (reference sequence). V lost 7 bases to trimming and J lost 6 bases, with 12 bases between them. The length of the CDR3 is 12 residues. The CDR3 loop reads CASTYGRAEAFF. The CDR3 DNA reads TGTGCCAGCACCTACGGACGGGCTGAAGCTTTCTTT.

This clone was picked up a small number of times. This rearrangement joins TRBV7-2 to TRBJ1-3, with 7 bases aligning to TRBD1. Germline V lookup: CDR1 SGHTA, CDR2 FQGNSA. The CDR3 is made up of 14 amino acids. Trimming took 5 bases from V and 4 from J; bases not matched to a gene: 5. Here the CDR3 reads CASSNRRGGNTIYF. In DNA, the CDR3 is TGTGCCAGCAGCAACCGCAGGGGGGGAAACACCATATATTTT.

The rearrangement links TRBV10-3 to TRBJ2-5; a weak D match, TRBD1 (6 bases). CDR1 ENHRY and CDR2 SYGVKD come from the germline V gene. V was cut by 4 bases and J by 2 bases, with 8 bases left in between. The CDR3 is made up of 13 amino acids. The CDR3: CAISVQGQETQYF. The DNA for the CDR3 is TGTGCCATCAGTGTACAGGGACAAGAGACCCAGTACTTC.

The V call is TRBV28, the J call TRBJ2-5; no definite D call. Germline V gene data show CDR1 as MDHEN and CDR2 as SYDVKM. The V end was cut by 3 bases, the J end by 5 bases, with 4 bases between. The CDR3 is 11 residues long. The CDR3, as DNA: TGTGCCAGCAGTTTGGGTGAGACCCAGTACTTC. This codes for CASSLGETQYF. Full variable domain (missing parts from reference TRBV28 and TRBJ2-5): DVKVTQSSRYLVKRTGEKVFLECVQDMDHENMFWYRQDPGLGLRLIYFSYDVKMKEKGDIPEGYSVSREKKERFSLILESASTNQTSMYLCASSLGETQYFGPGTRLLVL.

The genes are TRBV10-2 and TRBJ2-3; 9 nucleotides match TRBD1. The CDR3 loop spans 13 amino acids. Germline CDR1 is WSHSY and CDR2 is SAAADI. J gave up 7 bases and V 8 bases, and 7 bases lay outside the gene matches. CDR3: CASVDRGGNTQYF. Written as DNA, the CDR3 is TGCGCCAGCGTCGACAGGGGGGGTAATACGCAGTATTTT.

This clone was counted only a few times. The chain joins TRBV2 to TRBJ2-3, with D possibly TRBD1 on 6 matching bases. CDR3 length: 15 residues. Germline V gene lookup returns CDR1 SNHLY and CDR2 FYNNEI. Trimming took 1 base from V and 3 from J, leaving 11 bases between them. CDR3 sequence: CASSEEARGTDTQYF. In DNA, the CDR3 is TGTGCCAGCAGTGAAGAGGCAAGGGGGACAGATACGCAGTATTTT.

The chain recombines TRBV4-2 with TRBJ2-5; 8 bases agree with TRBD2. V was pared by 0 bases and J by 1 base, with 1 base of the junction left unmatched. CDR3 size: 15 residues. Per germline, CDR1 LGHNA and CDR2 YNFKEQ. This CDR3 is CASSQDRGGQETQYF. CDR3 bases: TGTGCCAGCAGCCAAGATCGGGGGGGCCAAGAGACCCAGTACTTC.

The chain combines TRBV5-4 with TRBJ1-3, with D unresolved. V was shortened by 2 bases and J by 9 bases, with 18 bases between the two germline ends. Germline-derived CDR1 and CDR2 are SGHNT and YYREEE (reference sequence). The CDR3 is made up of 15 amino acids. In nucleotides, the CDR3 is TGTGCCAGCAGCTTAACCCTACCCTCTGGCTTCACCATATATTTT. As protein: CASSLTLPSGFTIYF.

CDR3 nucleotide sequence: TGTGCCAGCAGTGAAGGACAGCCTAGCTCCTATAATTCACCCCTCCACTTT. This sequence encodes CASSEGQPSSYNSPLHF. The chain recombines TRBV6-1 with TRBJ1-6, with a tentative D call TRBD1 (5 bases). Germline V gene lookup returns CDR1 MNHNS and CDR2 SASEGT. V lost 1 base to trimming and J lost 0 bases, with 10 bases between them. This CDR3 region has 17 residues.

The chain has TRBV28 and TRBJ2-7; TRBD1 aligns across 7 bases. This CDR3 has 14 residues. The germline gives CDR1 MDHEN, CDR2 SYDVKM. V was clipped by 3 bases and J by 3 bases; unmatched bases: 5. CDR3 DNA sequence: TGTGCCAGCAGTTTCAGGGACAGCTTCTACGAGCAGTACGTC. Its protein product is CASSFRDSFYEQYV.

The V gene is TRBV27, the J gene TRBJ1-1; tentative D call: TRBD1 (5 bases). V lost 5 bases and J lost 4, with 20 bases in between. Germline CDR1 reads MNHEY; CDR2 reads SMNVEV (reference sequence). The CDR3 sequence is 16 residues long. The CDR3 DNA follows: TGTGCCAGCAGTCCACTTTGGGGGTCCTATGGCACTGAAGCTTTCTTT. It codes for CASSPLWGSYGTEAFF.

The rearrangement links TRBV5-1 to TRBJ1-4; D gene ambiguous. The CDR3 has 14 residues. Between the trimmed V and J ends, which lost 4 bases and 0 bases, there was a span of 7 bases. The germline V gene has CDR1 SGHRS and CDR2 YFSETQ. CDR3 region: CASSPTATNEKLFF. The CDR3 coding sequence is TGCGCCAGCAGCCCGACTGCAACTAATGAAAAACTGTTTTTT.